What follows are 21 T cell receptor beta chains derived from one specimen sequenced in a study of cytomegalovirus exposure and HLA in healthy donors. The PCR was carried out with 60 Vbeta primers and 13 Jbeta primers. Measured with immunoSEQ multiplex PCR; TCRdb has only the in-frame clones, and not every one. Of about 170,000 clones in the sample, 80% were seen once. Sequencing input: PBMCs. The receptors stem from a male donor in good health and CMV-seronegative.

The chain couples TRBV11-2 to TRBJ1-6; D not certain. The CDR3 length is 14 residues. Trimming pared 1 base from V and 9 bases from J, leaving 10 bases between. Germline values: CDR1 SGHAT, CDR2 FQNNGV. CDR3 in DNA: TGTGCCAGCAGCTTAGTCGGAGGAGGTTCACCCCTCCACTTT. This codes for CASSLVGGGSPLHF.

The chain has TRBV5-4 and TRBJ1-6; D is perhaps TRBD1 (6 bases). CDR1 and CDR2 (germline): SGHNT, YYREEE (reference sequence). This CDR3 comprises 14 residues. The germline V and J ends were trimmed by 2 bases and 5 bases, with 8 bases remaining between them. In DNA form, the CDR3 reads TGTGCCAGCAGCTTAGGGGGAAATAATTCACCCCTCCACTTT. Translated: CASSLGGNNSPLHF.

The V gene is TRBV5-6, the J gene TRBJ2-1; D is undetermined. This CDR3 spans 16 amino acids. Per germline, CDR1 SGHDT and CDR2 YYEEEE. Deletions cut 0 bases from V and 7 bases from J, with 17 bases between. The DNA of the CDR3 is TGTGCCAGCAGCTTGGCCCCGCAGGCCCTTTTGAATGAGCAGTTCTTC. This encodes CASSLAPQALLNEQFF.

The chain uses TRBV6-1 and TRBJ2-1; D uncertain. The germline CDR1 and CDR2 sequences are MNHNS and SASEGT. V was clipped by 1 base and J by 4 bases, with 14 bases between them. This CDR3 is built from 16 residues. For the CDR3, the DNA is TGTGCCAGCAGTGAAGAGGCGCGGCTCTCTTACAATGAGCAGTTCTTC. Translating gives CASSEEARLSYNEQFF.

This chain links TRBV5-4 with TRBJ1-4; the D gene is possibly TRBD1 (6 bases). V lost 4 bases, J lost 0 bases, and 10 bases lay in between. The CDR3 is made up of 15 amino acids. Germline V gene lookup returns CDR1 SGHNT and CDR2 YYREEE (reference sequence). CDR3 coding DNA: TGTGCCAGCAGCCTGGACAGTGCAACTAATGAAAAACTGTTTTTT. This codes for CASSLDSATNEKLFF.

The chain carries TRBV7-8 and TRBJ1-2; D might be TRBD1 (5 bases). Germline V gene sequence: CDR1 SGHVS, CDR2 FQNEAQ. Trimming took off 5 bases at V and 7 bases at J, with 17 bases between the two ends. CDR3 size: 14 residues. CDR3 in DNA: TGTGCCAGCAGCCTCGGGGACTGGGGAGGTGGCTACACCTTC. Encoded protein: CASSLGDWGGGYTF.

This clone was recorded only once. The V call is TRBV10-3, the J call TRBJ1-1; TRBD1 agrees at 7 bases. CDR1 is ENHRY, CDR2 SYGVKD, per germline. V trimming: 2 bases; J trimming: 1 base; junction bases outside the gene matches: 7. There are 16 residues in the CDR3. The DNA for the CDR3 is TGTGCCATCAGTGAGAGCAAACAGGGGTCGAACACTGAAGCTTTCTTT. Translation gives CAISESKQGSNTEAFF.

The chain couples TRBV5-4 to TRBJ1-1; possibly TRBD1 for D (6 bases). V lost 3 bases and J lost 3, with 12 bases in between. Germline CDR1 and CDR2: SGHNT and YYREEE (reference sequence). CDR3 length equals 14 residues. CDR3 region: CASSYIRGDTEAFF. CDR3 coding DNA: TGTGCCAGCAGCTATATCAGGGGAGACACTGAAGCTTTCTTT.

V is TRBV19 and J is TRBJ1-1; 12 bases agree with TRBD1. The CDR3 has 15 amino acids. The J segment lost 4 bases and the V segment lost 5 bases, leaving 5 bases of the junction unmatched. Germline CDR1 and CDR2: LNHDA and SQIVND (reference sequence). The CDR3 loop is CASSPWGQGATEAFF. The CDR3 DNA sequence: TGTGCCAGTAGTCCCTGGGGACAGGGGGCCACTGAAGCTTTCTTT. The entire variable domain, with the rest obtained from reference TRBV19 and TRBJ1-1, is as follows: DGGITQSPKYLFRKEGQNVTLSCEQNLNHDAMYWYRQDPGQGLRLIYYSQIVNDFQKGDIAEGYSVSREKKESFPLTVTSAQKNPTAFYLCASSPWGQGATEAFFGQGTRLTVV.

The V call is TRBV4-1, the J call TRBJ2-7; 7 nucleotides align to TRBD1. The trim removed 0 bases at V and 3 bases at J, leaving 5 bases unmatched. Germline V gene data show CDR1 as MGHRA and CDR2 as YSYEKL. The length of the CDR3 is 15 residues. Here the CDR3 DNA reads TGCGCCAGCAGCCAAGATTCAAGGGGGCACTACGAGCAGTACTTC. Translation: CASSQDSRGHYEQYF.

This chain links TRBV9 with TRBJ2-5, with 8 bases identical to TRBD2. CDR1 is SGDLS and CDR2 is YYNGEE in the germline V gene. After removal of 0 bases from V and 5 bases from J, the junction contained 12 bases not matched to a gene. The CDR3 runs 17 residues. Here the CDR3 DNA reads TGTGCCAGCAGCGTAGGGGCTGGTGCGGGGGGCGGGGAGACCCAGTACTTC. This gives the protein CASSVGAGAGGGETQYF.

This clone was seen only a few times. The rearrangement uses TRBV11-2 and TRBJ2-1; D is possibly TRBD2 (5 bases). V was pared by 4 bases and J by 2 bases, with 9 bases between. CDR1 is SGHAT and CDR2 is FQNNGV in the germline V gene. The CDR3 covers 14 residues. CDR3 protein: CASSSRVAYNEQFF. In DNA, the CDR3 is TGTGCCAGCAGCTCGAGGGTAGCCTACAATGAGCAGTTCTTC.

V gene TRBV10-3 combines with J gene TRBJ2-7; TRBD1 aligns across 9 bases. CDR1 is ENHRY and CDR2 is SYGVKD in the germline V gene. This CDR3 is 12 amino acids long. Germline trimming cut 8 bases from V and 4 bases from J; bases unmatched to any gene: 3. This chain's CDR3 is CAISGTGYEQYF. The DNA for the CDR3 is TGTGCCATCTCCGGGACAGGGTACGAGCAGTACTTC.

The chain carries TRBV10-2 and TRBJ1-5; D is possibly TRBD1 (6 bases). The CDR3 totals 18 residues. V lost 1 base to trimming and J lost 11 bases, with 27 bases between them. The germline V gene has CDR1 WSHSY and CDR2 SAAADI. CDR3 sequence reads: CASSELGAPVWGIQAQHF. For the CDR3, the DNA is TGCGCCAGCAGTGAGTTGGGGGCCCCGGTGTGGGGGATCCAAGCCCAGCATTTT.

The V call is TRBV5-4, the J call TRBJ1-4; tentatively, D is TRBD1 (5 bases). Per germline, CDR1 SGHNT and CDR2 YYREEE (reference sequence). The CDR3 extends over 14 amino acids. Trimming shortened V by 4 bases and J by 0 bases, and 7 bases separated the two germline ends. CDR3 in amino acids: CASSETATNEKLFF. The CDR3 nucleotides are TGTGCCAGCAGCGAGACAGCAACTAATGAAAAACTGTTTTTT.

This clone has only one observation. The CDR3 DNA reads as TGCGCCAGCAGCGCCCTGGCGGACAGGGGTAACTACGAGCAGTACTTC. This sequence encodes CASSALADRGNYEQYF. This sequence joins TRBV4-1 and TRBJ2-7, with 9 positions matching TRBD1. Unmatched junction bases numbered 11, after V lost 5 bases and J lost 3 bases. In germline, CDR1 is MGHRA, CDR2 YSYEKL. This CDR3 contains 16 residues.

The chain joins TRBV10-3 to TRBJ1-2; TRBD1 is a possible D gene (6 bases). Looked up from germline, CDR1 is ENHRY and CDR2 is SYGVKD. V lost 5 bases, J lost 3 bases, and 7 bases lay in between. CDR3 length: 12 amino acids. The CDR3 DNA is TGTGCCATCAGTCCAGGGGACTATGGCTACACCTTC. Its translation: CAISPGDYGYTF.

J is TRBJ2-5 and V is TRBV11-2, with 8 bases matching TRBD2. This CDR3 is built from 16 residues. The germline V gene has CDR1 SGHAT and CDR2 FQNNGV. Trimming at V came to 4 bases and at J to 9 bases, leaving 16 bases not matched to a gene. CDR3 sequence: CASSSRGGGPHGAQYF. CDR3 DNA: TGTGCCAGCAGCTCGAGAGGCGGGGGGCCCCATGGGGCCCAGTACTTC.

This sequence joins TRBV11-2 and TRBJ2-5; 8 nucleotides agree with TRBD1. The germline CDR1 and CDR2 sequences are SGHAT and FQNNGV. V shed 3 bases, J shed 4 bases, and the junction held 4 bases outside the gene matches. The CDR3 has 14 residues. CDR3 in amino acids: CASSFDRGLETQYF. The CDR3 bases are TGTGCCAGCAGCTTCGACAGGGGTTTAGAGACCCAGTACTTC.

The V call is TRBV30, the J call TRBJ1-2; unclear D gene. Germline values: CDR1 GTSNPN, CDR2 SVGIG (reference sequence). The CDR3 is 14 amino acids. The V and J ends lost 3 bases and 8 bases respectively, with 19 bases between them. CDR3 coding DNA: TGTGCCTGGAGACCTCCTTTGGGAGGAGGCGGCTACACCTTC. Translation: CAWRPPLGGGGYTF.

The rearrangement joins TRBV6-5 to TRBJ1-3, with 8 bases matching TRBD1. The CDR3 contains 15 residues. J lost 10 bases, V lost 0 bases, and 8 bases had no gene match. CDR1 and CDR2 from the germline V gene are MNHEY and SVGAGI. Here the CDR3 reads CASSYSGQGKTTIYF. The CDR3 bases are TGTGCCAGCAGTTACTCCGGACAGGGTAAAACGACCATATATTTT.